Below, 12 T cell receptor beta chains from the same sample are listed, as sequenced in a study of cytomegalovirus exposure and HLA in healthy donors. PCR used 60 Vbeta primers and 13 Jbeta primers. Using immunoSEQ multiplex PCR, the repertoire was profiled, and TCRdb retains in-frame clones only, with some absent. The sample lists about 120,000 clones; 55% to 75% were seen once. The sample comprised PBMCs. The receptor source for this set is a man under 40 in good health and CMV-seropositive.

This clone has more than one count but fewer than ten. The CDR3 DNA is TGCGCCAGCAACCCGGAACCACTCGACAGGAACACTGAAGCTTTCTTT. It specifies CASNPEPLDRNTEAFF. The V call is TRBV5-1, the J call TRBJ1-1, with D perhaps TRBD1 (5 bases). Trimming took 6 bases from V and 1 from J, leaving 19 bases between them. This CDR3 comprises 16 residues. Germline lookup yields CDR1 SGHRS and CDR2 YFSETQ. Full variable domain (remainder filled in from reference TRBV5-1 and TRBJ1-1): KAGVTQTPRYLIKTRGQQVTLSCSPISGHRSVSWYQQTPGQGLQFLFEYFSETQRNKGNFPGRFSGRQFSNSRSEMNVSTLELGDSALYLCASNPEPLDRNTEAFFGQGTRLTVV.

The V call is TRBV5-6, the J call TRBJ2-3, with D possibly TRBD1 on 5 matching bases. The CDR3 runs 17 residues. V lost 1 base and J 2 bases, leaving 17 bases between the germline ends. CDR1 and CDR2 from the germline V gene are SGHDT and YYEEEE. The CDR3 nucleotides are TGTGCCAGCAGCTTGTGGCAGACAGCCTTGGCCACAGATACGCAGTATTTT. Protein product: CASSLWQTALATDTQYF.

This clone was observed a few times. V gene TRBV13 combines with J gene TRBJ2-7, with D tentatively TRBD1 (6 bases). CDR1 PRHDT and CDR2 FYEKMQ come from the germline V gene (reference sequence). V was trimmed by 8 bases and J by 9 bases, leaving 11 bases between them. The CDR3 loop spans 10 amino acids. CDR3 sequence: CASGGRVQYF. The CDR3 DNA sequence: TGTGCCAGCGGGGGCAGGGTGCAGTACTTC.

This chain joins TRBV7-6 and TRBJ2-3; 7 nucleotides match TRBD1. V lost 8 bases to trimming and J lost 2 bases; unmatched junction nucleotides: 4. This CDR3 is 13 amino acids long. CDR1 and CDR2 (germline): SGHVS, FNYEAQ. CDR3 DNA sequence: TGTGCCAGCTCGGACAGGATCACAGATACGCAGTATTTT. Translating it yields CASSDRITDTQYF.

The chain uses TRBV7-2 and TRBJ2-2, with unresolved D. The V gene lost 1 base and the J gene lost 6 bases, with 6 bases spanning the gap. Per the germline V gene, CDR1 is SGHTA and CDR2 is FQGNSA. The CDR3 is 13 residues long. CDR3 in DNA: TGTGCCAGCAGCTTAGTTCTCCCCGGGGAGCTGTTTTTT. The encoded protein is CASSLVLPGELFF.

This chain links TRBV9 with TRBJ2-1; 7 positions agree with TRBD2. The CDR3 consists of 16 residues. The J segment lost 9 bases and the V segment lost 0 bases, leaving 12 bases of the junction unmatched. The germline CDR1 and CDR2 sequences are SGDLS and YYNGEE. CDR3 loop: CASSVDVPGSGGEQFF. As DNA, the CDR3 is TGTGCCAGCAGCGTAGATGTTCCGGGTTCGGGGGGTGAGCAGTTCTTC.

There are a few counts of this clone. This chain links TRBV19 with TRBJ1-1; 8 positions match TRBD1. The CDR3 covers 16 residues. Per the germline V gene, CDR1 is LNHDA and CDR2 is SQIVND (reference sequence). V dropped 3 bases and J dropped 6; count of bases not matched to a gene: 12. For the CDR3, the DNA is TGTGCCAGTAGTATTTTCGGACAGGGCGCCCGCCCTGAAGCTTTCTTT. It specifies CASSIFGQGARPEAFF.

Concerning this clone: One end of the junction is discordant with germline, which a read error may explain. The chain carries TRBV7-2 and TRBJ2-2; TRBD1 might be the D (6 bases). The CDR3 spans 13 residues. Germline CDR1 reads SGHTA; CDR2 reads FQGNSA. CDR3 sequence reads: CASGGRNAGELFF. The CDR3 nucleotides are TGTGCCAGCGGGGGCCGGAACGCCGGGGAGCTGTTTTTT.

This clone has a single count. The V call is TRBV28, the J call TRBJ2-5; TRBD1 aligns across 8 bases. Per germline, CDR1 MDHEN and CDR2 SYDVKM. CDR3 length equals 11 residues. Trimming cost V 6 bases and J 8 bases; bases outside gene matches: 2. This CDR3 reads CASRGQDTQYF. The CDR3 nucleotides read TGTGCCAGCAGGGGACAGGACACCCAGTACTTC.

The CDR3, as DNA: TGTGCCAGCAGCTTCCTAGGGCAGGGGGCAGATGAAAAACTGTTTTTT. Protein: CASSFLGQGADEKLFF. V usage is TRBV5-6 and J usage is TRBJ1-4, with 8 bases that match TRBD1. The germline V gene has CDR1 SGHDT and CDR2 YYEEEE. There are 16 residues in the CDR3. The V segment lost 2 bases and the J segment 6 bases; nucleotides outside the gene matches: 9.

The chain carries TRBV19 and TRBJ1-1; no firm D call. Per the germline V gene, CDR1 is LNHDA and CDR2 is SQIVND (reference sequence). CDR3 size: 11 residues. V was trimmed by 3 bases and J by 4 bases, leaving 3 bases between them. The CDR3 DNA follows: TGTGCCAGTAGTATCTTCACTGAAGCTTTCTTT. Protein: CASSIFTEAFF. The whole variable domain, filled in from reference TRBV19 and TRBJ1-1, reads DGGITQSPKYLFRKEGQNVTLSCEQNLNHDAMYWYRQDPGQGLRLIYYSQIVNDFQKGDIAEGYSVSREKKESFPLTVTSAQKNPTAFYLCASSIFTEAFFGQGTRLTVV.

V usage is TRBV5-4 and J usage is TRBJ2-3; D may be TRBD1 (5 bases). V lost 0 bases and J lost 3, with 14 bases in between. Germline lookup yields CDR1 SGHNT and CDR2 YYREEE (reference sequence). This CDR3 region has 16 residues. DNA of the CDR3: TGTGCCAGCAGCTTGGAGCCCGCGGCAGGGACAGATACGCAGTATTTT. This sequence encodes CASSLEPAAGTDTQYF.